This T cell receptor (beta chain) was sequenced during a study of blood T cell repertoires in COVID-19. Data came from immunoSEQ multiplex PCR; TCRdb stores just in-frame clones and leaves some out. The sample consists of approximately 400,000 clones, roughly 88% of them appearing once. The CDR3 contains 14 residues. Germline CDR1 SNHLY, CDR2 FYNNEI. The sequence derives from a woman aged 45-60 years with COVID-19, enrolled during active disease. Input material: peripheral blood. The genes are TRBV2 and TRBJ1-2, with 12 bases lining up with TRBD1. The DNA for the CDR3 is TGTGAGTCGGTCCCGGGACAGGGGGCCCATGGCTACACCTTC. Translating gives CESVPGQGAHGYTF. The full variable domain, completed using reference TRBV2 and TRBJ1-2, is EPEVTQTPSHQVTQMGQEVILRCVPISNHLYFYWYRQILGQKVEFLVSFYNNEISEKSEIFDDQFSVERPDGSNFTLKIRSTKLEDSAMYFCESVPGQGAHGYTFGSGTRLTVV.